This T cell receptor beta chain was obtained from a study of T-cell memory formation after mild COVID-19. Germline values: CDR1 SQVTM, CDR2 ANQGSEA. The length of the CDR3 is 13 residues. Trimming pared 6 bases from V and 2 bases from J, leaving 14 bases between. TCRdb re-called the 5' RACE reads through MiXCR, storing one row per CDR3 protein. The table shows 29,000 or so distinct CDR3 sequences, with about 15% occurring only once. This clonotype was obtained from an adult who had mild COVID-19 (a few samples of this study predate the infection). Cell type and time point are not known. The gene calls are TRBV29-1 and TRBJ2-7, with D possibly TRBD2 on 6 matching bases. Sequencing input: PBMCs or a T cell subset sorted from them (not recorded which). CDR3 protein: CSVEVGGPYEQYF. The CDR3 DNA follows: TGCAGCGTGGAGGTCGGGGGACCCTACGAGCAGTACTTC.